Detailed here is one T cell receptor beta chain. The sample belongs to a study of T cell responses to AZD1222 COVID-19 vaccine. TCRdb's table, derived via immunoSEQ multiplex PCR, lists solely in-frame clones and lacks some. The data contain some 150,000 clones, under 95% of them seen just once; the ten biggest clones take up about 9.1%. Source: peripheral blood, taken on day 0 of AZD1222 vaccination. The receptor's source is an adult in good health.

This CDR3 is CASSYSGQGNNSPLHF. The CDR3 nucleotides are TGCGCCAGCAGCTACTCGGGACAGGGGAATAATTCACCCCTCCACTTT. V is TRBV5-1 and J is TRBJ1-6, with 10 bases fitting TRBD1. CDR3 length: 16 amino acids. Germline values: CDR1 SGHRS, CDR2 YFSETQ. J gave up 5 bases and V 3 bases, and 5 bases lay outside the gene matches.